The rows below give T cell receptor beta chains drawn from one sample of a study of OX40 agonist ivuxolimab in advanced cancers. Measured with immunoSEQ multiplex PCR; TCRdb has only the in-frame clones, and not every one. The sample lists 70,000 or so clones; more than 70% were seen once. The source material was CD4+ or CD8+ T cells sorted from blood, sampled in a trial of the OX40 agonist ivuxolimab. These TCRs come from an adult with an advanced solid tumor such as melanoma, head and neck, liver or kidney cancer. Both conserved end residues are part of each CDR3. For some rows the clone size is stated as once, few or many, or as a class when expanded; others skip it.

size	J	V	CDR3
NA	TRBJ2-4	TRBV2	CASSARGGAVRNIQYF
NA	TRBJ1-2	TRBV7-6	CASSPGISANYGYTF
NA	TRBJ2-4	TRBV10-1	CASSESGSGKNIQYF
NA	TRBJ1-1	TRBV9	CASSSRTGGNTEAFF
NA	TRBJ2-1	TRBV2	CASSGSWGGQFF
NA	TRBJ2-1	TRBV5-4	CASSSGGGVRSSYNEQFF
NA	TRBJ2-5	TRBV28	CASSSPTSGRARETQYF
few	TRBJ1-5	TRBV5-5	CASSLGSGIVQPQHF
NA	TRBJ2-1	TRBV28	CASSLRTLDEQFF
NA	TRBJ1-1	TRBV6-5	CASSPDRGSTEAFF
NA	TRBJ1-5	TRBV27	CASSGGTALRNQPQHF
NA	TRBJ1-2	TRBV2	CASSDGQVGPYGYTF
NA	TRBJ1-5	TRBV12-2	CASRLAQCLNQPQHF
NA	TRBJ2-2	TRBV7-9	CASSLEAGELFF
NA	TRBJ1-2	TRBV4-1	CASSQDSLYGYTF
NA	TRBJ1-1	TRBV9	CASSRGEGAGTEAFF
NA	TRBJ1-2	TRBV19	CASTPPGRGRGYTF
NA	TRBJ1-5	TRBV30	CAWSVMGESTNQPQHF
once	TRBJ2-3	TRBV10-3	CAISGGLAGGTDTQYF
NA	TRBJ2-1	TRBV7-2	CASSLDRASGGFF
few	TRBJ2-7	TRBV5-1	CASSLAAGGPTSYEQYF
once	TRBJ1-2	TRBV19	CASKPSEGGGYGYTF